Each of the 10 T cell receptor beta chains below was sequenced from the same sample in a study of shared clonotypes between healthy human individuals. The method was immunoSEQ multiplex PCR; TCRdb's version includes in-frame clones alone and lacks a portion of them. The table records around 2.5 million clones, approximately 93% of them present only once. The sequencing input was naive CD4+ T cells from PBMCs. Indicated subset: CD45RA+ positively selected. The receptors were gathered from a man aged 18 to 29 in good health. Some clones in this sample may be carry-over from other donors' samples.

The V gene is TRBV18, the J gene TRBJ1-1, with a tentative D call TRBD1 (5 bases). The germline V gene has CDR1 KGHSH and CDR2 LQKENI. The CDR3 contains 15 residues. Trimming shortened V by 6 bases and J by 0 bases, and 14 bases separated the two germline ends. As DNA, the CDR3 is TGTGCCAGCTCCTCACAAGGGACGGTGAACACTGAAGCTTTCTTT. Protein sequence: CASSSQGTVNTEAFF.

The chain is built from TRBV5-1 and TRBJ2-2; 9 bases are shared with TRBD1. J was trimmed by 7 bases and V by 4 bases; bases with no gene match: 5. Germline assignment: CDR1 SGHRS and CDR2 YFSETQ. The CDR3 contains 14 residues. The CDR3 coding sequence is TGCGCCAGCAGCGTGACAGGGGGAAACGGGGAGCTGTTTTTT. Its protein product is CASSVTGGNGELFF.

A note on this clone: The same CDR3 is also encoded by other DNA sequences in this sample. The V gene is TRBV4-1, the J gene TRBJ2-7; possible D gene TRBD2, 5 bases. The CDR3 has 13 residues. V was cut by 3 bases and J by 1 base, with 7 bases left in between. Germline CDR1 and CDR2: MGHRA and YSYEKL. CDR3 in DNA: TGCGCCAGCAGCCAGACGGGATCCTACGAGCAGTACTTC. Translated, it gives CASSQTGSYEQYF.

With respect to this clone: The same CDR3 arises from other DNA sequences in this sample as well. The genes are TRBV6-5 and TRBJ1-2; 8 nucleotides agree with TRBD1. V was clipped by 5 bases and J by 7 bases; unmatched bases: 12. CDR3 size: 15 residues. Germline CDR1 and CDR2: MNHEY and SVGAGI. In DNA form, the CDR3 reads TGTGCCAGCAGTACGGATGGGCAGGGGGCCCTTGGCTACACCTTC. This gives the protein CASSTDGQGALGYTF.

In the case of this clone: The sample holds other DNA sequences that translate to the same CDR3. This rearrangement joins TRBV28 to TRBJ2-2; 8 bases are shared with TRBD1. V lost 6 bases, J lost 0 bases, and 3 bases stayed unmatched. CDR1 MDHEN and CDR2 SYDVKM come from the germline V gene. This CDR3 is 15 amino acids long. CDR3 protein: CASSKDRANTGELFF. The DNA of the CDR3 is TGTGCCAGCAGCAAGGACAGGGCGAACACCGGGGAGCTGTTTTTT. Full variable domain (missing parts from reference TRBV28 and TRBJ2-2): DVKVTQSSRYLVKRTGEKVFLECVQDMDHENMFWYRQDPGLGLRLIYFSYDVKMKEKGDIPEGYSVSREKKERFSLILESASTNQTSMYLCASSKDRANTGELFFGEGSRLTVL.

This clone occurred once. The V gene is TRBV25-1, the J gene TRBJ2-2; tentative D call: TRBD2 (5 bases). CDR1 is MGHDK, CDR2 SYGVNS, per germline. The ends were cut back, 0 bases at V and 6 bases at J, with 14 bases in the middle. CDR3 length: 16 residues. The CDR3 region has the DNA TGTGCCAGCAGTGAATACGTGGGAGCGATTCCCGGGGAGCTGTTTTTT. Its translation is CASSEYVGAIPGELFF.

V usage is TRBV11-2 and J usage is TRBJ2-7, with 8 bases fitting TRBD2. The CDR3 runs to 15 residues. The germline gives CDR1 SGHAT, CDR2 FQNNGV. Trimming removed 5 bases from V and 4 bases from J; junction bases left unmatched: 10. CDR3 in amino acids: CASSHQKRELYEQYF. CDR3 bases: TGTGCCAGCAGCCATCAAAAGCGGGAGCTTTACGAGCAGTACTTC.

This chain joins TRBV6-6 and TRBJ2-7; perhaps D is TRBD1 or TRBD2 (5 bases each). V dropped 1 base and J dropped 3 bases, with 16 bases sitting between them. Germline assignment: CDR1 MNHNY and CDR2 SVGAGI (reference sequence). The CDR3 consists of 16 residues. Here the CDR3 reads CASSYFLGRLNYEQYF. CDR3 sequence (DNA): TGTGCCAGCAGTTACTTTTTGGGACGACTCAACTACGAGCAGTACTTC.

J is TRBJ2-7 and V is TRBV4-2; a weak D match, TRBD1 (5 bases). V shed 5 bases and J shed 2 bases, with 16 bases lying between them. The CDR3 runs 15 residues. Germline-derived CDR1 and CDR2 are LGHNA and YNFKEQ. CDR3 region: CASSSGWQGPYEQYF. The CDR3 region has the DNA TGTGCCAGCAGCTCCGGGTGGCAGGGTCCCTACGAGCAGTACTTC.

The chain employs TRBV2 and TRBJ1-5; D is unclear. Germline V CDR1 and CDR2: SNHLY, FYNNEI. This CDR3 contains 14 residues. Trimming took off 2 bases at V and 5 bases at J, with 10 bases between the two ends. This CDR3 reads CASSERRLDQPQHF. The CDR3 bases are TGTGCCAGCAGTGAACGGAGGTTAGATCAGCCCCAGCATTTT.